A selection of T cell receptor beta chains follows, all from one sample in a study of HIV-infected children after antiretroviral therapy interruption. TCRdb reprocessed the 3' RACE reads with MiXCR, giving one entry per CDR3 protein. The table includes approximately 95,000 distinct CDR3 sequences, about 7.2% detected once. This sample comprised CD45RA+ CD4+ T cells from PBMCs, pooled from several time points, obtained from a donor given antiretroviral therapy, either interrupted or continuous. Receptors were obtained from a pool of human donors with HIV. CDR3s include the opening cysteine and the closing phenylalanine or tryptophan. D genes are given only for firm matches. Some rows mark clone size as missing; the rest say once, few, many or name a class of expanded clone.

CASSLMGQDQSYEQYF | TGTGCCAGCAGCTTAATGGGGCAGGATCAGTCCTACGAGCAGTACTTC | TRBJ2-7 | TRBV7-2 | many | .
CASTKYNEQFF | TGTGCCAGCACCAAATACAATGAGCAGTTCTTC | TRBJ2-1 | TRBV2 | many | .
CTSSLGWTGRQNEQYF | TGTACCAGCAGTTTAGGTTGGACAGGTCGTCAAAACGAGCAGTACTTC | TRBJ2-7 | TRBV28 | many | TRBD1
CASSFPDGGPYEQYF | TGTGCCAGCAGCTTCCCGGACGGAGGGCCCTACGAGCAGTACTTC | TRBJ2-7 | TRBV5-6 | . | .
CASRDTSGGALETQYF | TGTGCCAGCAGGGATACTAGCGGGGGGGCTTTGGAGACCCAGTACTTC | TRBJ2-5 | TRBV5-5 | many | TRBD2
CASSFVRREGPDTQYF | TGTGCCAGCAGCTTTGTAAGGCGGGAGGGCCCTGATACGCAGTATTTT | TRBJ2-3 | TRBV11-3 | many | TRBD2
CASSGGLNQPQHF | TGTGCATCATCGGGAGGTCTCAATCAGCCCCAGCATTTT | TRBJ1-5 | TRBV30 | many | .
CASSPRPGQGNEQFF | TGTGCCAGCAGTCCCAGACCGGGACAGGGTAATGAGCAGTTCTTC | TRBJ2-1 | TRBV27 | . | TRBD1
CASSLEGGMNTEAFF | TGTGCCAGCAGCTTAGAGGGGGGCATGAACACTGAAGCTTTCTTT | TRBJ1-1 | TRBV7-2 | few | .
CASSHAGQNEKLFF | TGTGCCAGCAGCCACGCCGGACAAAATGAAAAACTGTTTTTT | TRBJ1-4 | TRBV4-2 | many | .
CASSYGQAYEQYF | TGTGCCAGCAGCTACGGACAGGCCTACGAGCAGTACTTC | TRBJ2-7 | TRBV7-9 | many | TRBD1
CASRGHSYEQYF | TGCGCCAGCAGAGGACACTCCTACGAGCAGTACTTC | TRBJ2-7 | TRBV5-1 | few | .
CASRFGNRENEQFF | TGTGCCAGCCGTTTTGGGAACCGGGAGAATGAGCAGTTCTTC | TRBJ2-1 | TRBV12-3/TRBV12-4 | many | .
CASTSTGTNSPLHF | TGTGCCAGCACTTCTACAGGGACTAATTCACCCCTCCACTTT | TRBJ1-6 | TRBV6-5 | many | .
CASSRGLAGGLFHNEQFF | TGTGCCAGCAGTCGGGGACTAGCGGGGGGACTTTTCCACAATGAGCAGTTCTTC | TRBJ2-1 | TRBV28 | many | TRBD2
CAWSLQGARAFF | TGTGCCTGGAGTCTACAGGGGGCGCGGGCTTTCTTT | TRBJ1-1 | TRBV30 | many | TRBD1
CASSWTGTFYNEQFF | TGCGCCAGCAGCTGGACAGGGACTTTTTACAATGAGCAGTTCTTC | TRBJ2-1 | TRBV5-1 | few | TRBD1
CASNGGAAQPYEQYF | TGTGCCAGCAACGGGGGGGCAGCTCAACCCTACGAGCAGTACTTC | TRBJ2-7 | TRBV7-8 | many | TRBD2
CASSFSVSGANVLTF | TGTGCCAGCAGCTTTTCAGTCTCTGGGGCCAACGTCCTGACTTTC | TRBJ2-6 | TRBV7-2 | many | .
CASSIGTGLNQPQHF | TGCGCCAGCAGCATAGGGACAGGACTCAATCAGCCCCAGCATTTT | TRBJ1-5 | TRBV5-1 | . | TRBD1
CASQDYEQYF | TGTGCCAGCCAGGACTACGAGCAGTACTTC | TRBJ2-7 | TRBV2 | many | .
CASSRTGDRYEQYF | TGTGCCAGCAGCCGGACAGGGGACAGGTACGAGCAGTACTTC | TRBJ2-7 | TRBV11-3 | many | TRBD1
CSVSGDEQYF | TGCAGCGTTTCGGGGGACGAGCAGTACTTC | TRBJ2-7 | TRBV29-1 | . | .
CASSQQGGYEQYF | TGTGCCAGCAGCCAACAGGGAGGGTACGAGCAGTACTTC | TRBJ2-7 | TRBV7-9 | . | .
CATSDRTGGPDTQYF | TGTGCCACCAGTGATCGGACGGGAGGGCCAGATACGCAGTATTTT | TRBJ2-3 | TRBV24-1 | . | TRBD2
CATSDFRGGRTTDTQYF | TGTGCCACCAGTGATTTCCGAGGGGGGAGGACCACAGATACGCAGTATTTT | TRBJ2-3 | TRBV24-1 | many | .
CASSYVVGGYGYTF | TGTGCCAGCAGTTACGTAGTCGGAGGCTATGGCTACACCTTC | TRBJ1-2 | TRBV6-7 | many | .
CASKRSGNDIQYF | TGTGCCAGCAAACGATCCGGGAATGACATTCAGTACTTC | TRBJ2-4 | TRBV6-2/TRBV6-3 | many | .
CASGYQTYGNQPQHF | TGTGCTAGTGGTTATCAGACATACGGCAATCAGCCCCAGCATTTT | TRBJ1-5 | TRBV12-5 | many | .
CATSRDRLETQYF | TGTGCCACCAGCAGAGACCGATTGGAGACCCAGTACTTC | TRBJ2-5 | TRBV15 | few | .
CSVEVFGIAAFF | TGCAGCGTTGAAGTTTTCGGGATAGCAGCTTTCTTT | TRBJ1-1 | TRBV29-1 | many | .
CASSSLAGGGNEQFF | TGTGCCAGCAGTTCTCTAGCGGGGGGGGGGAATGAGCAGTTCTTC | TRBJ2-1 | TRBV12-3/TRBV12-4 | many | TRBD2
CASSQAGTDYGYTF | TGTGCCAGCAGCCAAGCCGGGACAGACTATGGCTACACCTTC | TRBJ1-2 | TRBV3-1 | few | TRBD1
CASCPMGGSQLVPQHF | TGTGCCAGCTGCCCCATGGGTGGCTCTCAACTAGTGCCCCAGCATTTT | TRBJ1-5 | TRBV18 | many | .
CASSLARTGYTEAFF | TGTGCCAGCAGCTTAGCTCGGACAGGGTACACTGAAGCTTTCTTT | TRBJ1-1 | TRBV7-8 | many | TRBD1
CAWRGQASGEAFF | TGTGCCTGGAGGGGACAGGCCTCGGGTGAAGCTTTCTTT | TRBJ1-1 | TRBV30 | many | TRBD1
CASSFGAYEQYF | TGTGCCAGCAGTTTCGGAGCCTACGAGCAGTACTTC | TRBJ2-7 | TRBV12-3/TRBV12-4 | many | .
CASSELSGPPPFF | TGTGCCAGCAGTGAACTTAGTGGGCCGCCCCCGTTCTTC | TRBJ2-1 | TRBV6-1 | many | .
CASSLDGGARWDEAFF | TGCGCCAGCAGCTTGGATGGGGGGGCGCGGTGGGATGAAGCTTTCTTT | TRBJ1-1 | TRBV5-1 | few | .
CASSLEEGSSYEQYF | TGTGCCAGCAGCTTAGAAGAGGGATCATCCTACGAGCAGTACTTC | TRBJ2-7 | TRBV7-2 | many | .
CASSLEAVSTDTQYF | TGCGCCAGCAGCTTGGAAGCGGTTAGCACAGATACGCAGTATTTT | TRBJ2-3 | TRBV5-1 | . | .
CASSLTSGGNNEQFF | TGTGCCAGCAGTCTCACTAGCGGGGGAAACAATGAGCAGTTCTTC | TRBJ2-1 | TRBV6-6 | many | TRBD2